The TCR beta chain under discussion was sequenced for a study of Ad26.COV2.S vaccination and SARS-CoV-2 variants. Treatment defined: about 20 received Ad26.COV2.S at low or high dose, single or two shots; several received placebo; per-sample allocation not given. Specimen acquisition occurred on day 63 following the initial vaccine or placebo injection. Measured with immunoSEQ multiplex PCR; TCRdb has only the in-frame clones, and not every one. Among roughly 500,000 clones listed, around 90% were seen once. This CDR3 spans 13 amino acids. Trimming cost V 0 bases and J 8 bases, with 6 bases left between them. From germline, CDR1 is SGHNT and CDR2 YYREEE (reference sequence).

The chain is built from TRBV5-4 and TRBJ1-6; D call uncertain. The clonotype comes from a person between 18 and 65 years old who received the Ad26.COV2.S COVID-19 vaccine or a placebo. Sample: peripheral blood, taken in a trial of Ad26.COV2.S vaccine versus placebo. This CDR3 is CASSLGEDSPLHF. CDR3 sequence (DNA): TGTGCCAGCAGCTTGGGGGAGGATTCACCCCTCCACTTT.